The T cell receptor beta chain described here comes from a study of post-analysis software for immune sequencing data. Overall study: The cohort encompassed relapsing-remitting, secondary progressive and progressive-relapsing multiple sclerosis disease courses. Overall study results and limits: Relative to controls, patients had several TRBV segments at higher frequency, with TRBV5-6, TRBV5-1 and TRBV20-1 among these. Diversity measured as normalized Chao1 was significantly lower in multiple sclerosis patients than in controls.

Every TCR beta cDNA library bore unique molecular identifiers. One entry per CDR3 protein, called by TCRdb with MiXCR from the PCR reads. There are about 460,000 distinct CDR3 sequences in the sample; roughly 45% occur only once, and 12% lies in the top ten. This clonotype showed up just a few times. What it binds is not known. The CDR3 is made up of 16 amino acids. V was clipped by 5 bases and J by 7 bases; unmatched bases: 16. Germline V CDR1 and CDR2: SGHTA, FQGNSA. The sequenced sample was blood. The receptor's source is a girl under 18 with multiple sclerosis. V and J are TRBV7-2 and TRBJ1-1, with 7 bases lining up with TRBD1. For the CDR3, the DNA is TGTGCCAGCAGCAGCAGGCAGGGGAAGGGGGCCTATGAAGCTTTCTTT. Residues: CASSSRQGKGAYEAFF.